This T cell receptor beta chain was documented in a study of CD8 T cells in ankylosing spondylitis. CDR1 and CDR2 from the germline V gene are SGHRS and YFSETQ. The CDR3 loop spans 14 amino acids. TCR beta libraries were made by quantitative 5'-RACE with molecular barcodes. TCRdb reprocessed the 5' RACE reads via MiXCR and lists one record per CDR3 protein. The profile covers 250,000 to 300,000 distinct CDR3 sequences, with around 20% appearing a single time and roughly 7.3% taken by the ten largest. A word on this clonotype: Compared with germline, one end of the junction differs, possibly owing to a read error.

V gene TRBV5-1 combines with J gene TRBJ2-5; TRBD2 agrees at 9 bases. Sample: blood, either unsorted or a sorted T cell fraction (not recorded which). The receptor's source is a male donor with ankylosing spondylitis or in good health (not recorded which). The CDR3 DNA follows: TGCGCCAGCACCTTAGCGGGGGCCCAAGAGACTCAGTACTTC. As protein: CASTLAGAQETQYF.